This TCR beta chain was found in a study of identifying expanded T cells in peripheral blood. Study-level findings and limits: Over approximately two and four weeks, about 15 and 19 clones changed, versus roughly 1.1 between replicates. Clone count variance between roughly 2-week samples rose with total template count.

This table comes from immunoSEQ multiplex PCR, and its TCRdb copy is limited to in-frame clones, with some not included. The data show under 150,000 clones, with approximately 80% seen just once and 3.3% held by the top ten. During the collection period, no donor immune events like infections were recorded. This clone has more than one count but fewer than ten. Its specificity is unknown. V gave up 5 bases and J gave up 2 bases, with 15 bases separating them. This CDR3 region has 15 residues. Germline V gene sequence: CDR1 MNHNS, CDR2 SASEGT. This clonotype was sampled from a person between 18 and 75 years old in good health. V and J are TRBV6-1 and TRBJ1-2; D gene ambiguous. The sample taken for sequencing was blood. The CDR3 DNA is TGTGCCAGCAGTCTCCATTGGGCGGAAAACTATGGCTACACCTTC. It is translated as CASSLHWAENYGYTF.